Listed here are 14 T cell receptor beta chains from one sample, sequenced in a study of blood T cell repertoires in COVID-19. Using immunoSEQ multiplex PCR, the repertoire was profiled, and TCRdb retains in-frame clones only, with some absent. The sample yields around 60,000 clones, over 75% seen once. Sequencing was done on a sample of peripheral blood. These receptors all stem from a human donor in a cohort sampled during active COVID-19.

The J gene is TRBJ1-5, the V gene TRBV6-2 or TRBV6-3; 7 bases line up with TRBD1. The V gene end was trimmed by 6 bases and the J gene end by 0 bases; junction bases not matched to a gene: 5. Germline V lookup: CDR1 MNHEY, CDR2 SVGEGT. CDR3 length: 15 residues. The CDR3 sequence is CASSRDSYSNQPQHF. In DNA, the CDR3 is TGTGCCAGCAGCCGGGACAGTTATAGCAATCAGCCCCAGCATTTT.

V usage is TRBV7-2 and J usage is TRBJ1-6, with D hard to call. The CDR3 extends over 16 amino acids. Germline V CDR1 and CDR2: SGHTA, FQGNSA. Deletions cut 5 bases from V and 10 bases from J, with 21 bases between. The DNA for the CDR3 is TGTGCCAGCAGCACTAAACCGCGGGCCGTGGGATCACCCCTCCACTTT. Amino acid sequence: CASSTKPRAVGSPLHF.

The chain uses TRBV19 and TRBJ1-6; D may be TRBD1 (5 bases). Trimming left V 3 bases short and J 10 bases short, with 13 bases between. Germline V CDR1 and CDR2: LNHDA, SQIVND (reference sequence). This CDR3 has 14 residues. CDR3 DNA sequence: TGTGCCAGTAGTATTCCGGGGGAGAGGTCACCCCTCCACTTT. Its translation is CASSIPGERSPLHF. Drawing the rest from reference TRBV19 and TRBJ1-6, the complete variable domain is DGGITQSPKYLFRKEGQNVTLSCEQNLNHDAMYWYRQDPGQGLRLIYYSQIVNDFQKGDIAEGYSVSREKKESFPLTVTSAQKNPTAFYLCASSIPGERSPLHFGNGTRLTVT.

The chain employs TRBV7-9 and TRBJ2-7; no reliable D call. The V end was cut by 6 bases, the J end by 2 bases, with 8 bases between. The CDR3 has 12 amino acids. CDR1 and CDR2 from the germline V gene are SEHNR and FQNEAQ (reference sequence). This CDR3 is CASSPVPYEQYF. As DNA, the CDR3 is TGTGCCAGCAGTCCCGTTCCCTACGAGCAGTACTTC. Full variable domain (missing parts from reference TRBV7-9 and TRBJ2-7): DTGVSQNPRHKITKRGQNVTFRCDPISEHNRLYWYRQTLGQGPEFLTYFQNEAQLEKSRLLSDRFSAERPKGSFSTLEIQRTEQGDSAMYLCASSPVPYEQYFGPGTRLTVT.

The chain joins TRBV10-3 to TRBJ2-7; 7 nucleotides align to TRBD1. Germline CDR1 reads ENHRY; CDR2 reads SYGVKD. Losses at the gene ends were 6 bases for V and 3 bases for J; bases not matched to a gene: 8. The CDR3 runs 14 residues. The CDR3: CAIRNETGFYEQYF. CDR3 DNA: TGTGCCATCAGAAACGAGACAGGGTTCTACGAGCAGTACTTC.

The V gene is TRBV7-9, the J gene TRBJ2-4, with D maybe TRBD2 (7 bases). Trimming pared 5 bases from V and 13 bases from J, leaving 30 bases between. The CDR3 consists of 17 residues. Looked up from germline, CDR1 is SEHNR and CDR2 is FQNEAQ (reference sequence). The CDR3 DNA follows: TGTGCCAGCAGCCCAATCGAAGTAGGGGGGAGGGCCTCAATCCAGTACTTC. This gives the protein CASSPIEVGGRASIQYF. Full variable domain (missing parts from reference TRBV7-9 and TRBJ2-4): DTGVSQNPRHKITKRGQNVTFRCDPISEHNRLYWYRQTLGQGPEFLTYFQNEAQLEKSRLLSDRFSAERPKGSFSTLEIQRTEQGDSAMYLCASSPIEVGGRASIQYFGAGTRLSVL.

This clone was observed a single time. V usage is TRBV5-1 and J usage is TRBJ1-1; no definite D call. Per the germline V gene, CDR1 is SGHRS and CDR2 is YFSETQ. Between the trimmed V and J ends, which lost 0 bases and 3 bases, there was a span of 6 bases. This CDR3 contains 13 residues. The CDR3 protein is CASSLDMHTEAFF. The CDR3 DNA reads TGCGCCAGCAGCTTGGACATGCACACTGAAGCTTTCTTT.

The chain has TRBV6-5 and TRBJ2-1; the match to TRBD2 covers 7 bases. This CDR3 is 15 amino acids long. The trim removed 3 bases at V and 6 bases at J, leaving 8 bases unmatched. Germline CDR1 and CDR2: MNHEY and SVGAGI. The CDR3, as DNA: TGTGCCAGCAGTTATGGGGCGGGAGTTCGCAATGAGCAGTTCTTC. It yields the protein CASSYGAGVRNEQFF.

J is TRBJ1-2 and V is TRBV9; 8 bases are shared with TRBD1. Germline loops: CDR1 SGDLS, CDR2 YYNGEE. The CDR3 is 15 residues long. The V gene end was trimmed by 4 bases and the J gene end by 2 bases; junction bases not matched to a gene: 7. This CDR3 is CASSPRDRINYGYTF. Here the CDR3 DNA reads TGTGCCAGCAGCCCTAGGGACAGGATAAACTATGGCTACACCTTC.

The CDR3 protein is CASSLRGIYGYTF. The CDR3 nucleotides read TGTGCCAGCAGTTTAAGGGGGATCTATGGCTACACCTTC. The chain recombines TRBV12-3 or TRBV12-4 with TRBJ1-2; D perhaps matches TRBD1 (6 bases). This CDR3 comprises 13 residues. V was cut by 2 bases and J by 4 bases, with 8 bases left in between.

This clone turned up a few times. This rearrangement joins TRBV7-9 to TRBJ1-5; a possible D gene is TRBD1 (6 bases). There are 15 residues in the CDR3. Trimming removed 1 base at V and 7 bases at J, with 14 bases between. Germline V lookup: CDR1 SEHNR, CDR2 FQNEAQ (reference sequence). The CDR3 spells CASSLGQGIGQPQHF. Here the CDR3 DNA reads TGTGCCAGCAGCTTAGGTCAGGGGATCGGCCAGCCCCAGCATTTT.

This clone was counted a few times. The chain employs TRBV5-5 and TRBJ2-1; 10 bases match TRBD1. Germline V CDR1 and CDR2: SGHKS, YYEKEE (reference sequence). The trim removed 4 bases at V and 3 bases at J, leaving 4 bases unmatched. This CDR3 is built from 15 residues. CDR3 in amino acids: CASSPTGGGYNEQFF. The DNA of the CDR3 is TGTGCCAGCAGCCCGACAGGGGGCGGCTACAATGAGCAGTTCTTC.

This clone appeared once. The CDR3 nucleotides read TGTGCCAGCAGTTTATTGGCTCTAGCGGGAGTAGAGACCCAGTACTTC. Protein sequence: CASSLLALAGVETQYF. The chain joins TRBV28 to TRBJ2-5; 10 nucleotides line up with TRBD2. CDR1 is MDHEN, CDR2 SYDVKM, per germline. Losses at the gene ends were 1 base for V and 4 bases for J; bases not matched to a gene: 6. The CDR3 runs 16 residues.

This sequence joins TRBV29-1 and TRBJ1-3, with D perhaps TRBD1 (5 bases). Trimming cost V 7 bases and J 0 bases, with 19 bases left between them. The CDR3 is 16 amino acids. Germline V lookup: CDR1 SQVTM, CDR2 ANQGSEA. CDR3 DNA sequence: TGCAGCGCAACCGGGACTGATATGAGCTCTGGAAACACCATATATTTT. Protein sequence: CSATGTDMSSGNTIYF.